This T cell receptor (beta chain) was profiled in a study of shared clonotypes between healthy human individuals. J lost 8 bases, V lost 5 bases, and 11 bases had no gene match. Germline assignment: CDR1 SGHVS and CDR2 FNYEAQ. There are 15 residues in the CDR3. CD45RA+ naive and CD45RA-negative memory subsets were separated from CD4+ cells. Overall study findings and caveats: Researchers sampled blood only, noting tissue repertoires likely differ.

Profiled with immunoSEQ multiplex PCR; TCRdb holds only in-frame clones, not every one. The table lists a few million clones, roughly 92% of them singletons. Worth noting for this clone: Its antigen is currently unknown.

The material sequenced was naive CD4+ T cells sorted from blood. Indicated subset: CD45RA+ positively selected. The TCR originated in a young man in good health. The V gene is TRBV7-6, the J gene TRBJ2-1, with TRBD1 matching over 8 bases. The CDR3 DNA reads TGTGCCAGCAGCCCATTCCCCAGGGGGCGGGATGAGCAGTTCTTC. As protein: CASSPFPRGRDEQFF.